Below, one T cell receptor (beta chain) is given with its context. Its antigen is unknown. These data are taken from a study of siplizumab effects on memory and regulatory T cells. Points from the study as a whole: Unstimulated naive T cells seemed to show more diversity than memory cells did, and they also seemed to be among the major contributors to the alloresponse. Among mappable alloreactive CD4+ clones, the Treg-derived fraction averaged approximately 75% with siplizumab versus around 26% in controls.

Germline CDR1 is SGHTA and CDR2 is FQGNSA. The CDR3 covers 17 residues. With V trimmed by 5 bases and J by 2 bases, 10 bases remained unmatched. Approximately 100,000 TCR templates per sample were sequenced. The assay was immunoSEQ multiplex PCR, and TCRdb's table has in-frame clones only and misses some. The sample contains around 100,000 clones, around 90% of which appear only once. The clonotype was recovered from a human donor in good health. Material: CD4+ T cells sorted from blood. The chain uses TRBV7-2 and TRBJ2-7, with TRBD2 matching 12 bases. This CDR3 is CASSAGTSGSLTYEQYF. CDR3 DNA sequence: TGTGCCAGCAGCGCCGGGACTAGCGGGTCTTTAACCTACGAGCAGTACTTC.